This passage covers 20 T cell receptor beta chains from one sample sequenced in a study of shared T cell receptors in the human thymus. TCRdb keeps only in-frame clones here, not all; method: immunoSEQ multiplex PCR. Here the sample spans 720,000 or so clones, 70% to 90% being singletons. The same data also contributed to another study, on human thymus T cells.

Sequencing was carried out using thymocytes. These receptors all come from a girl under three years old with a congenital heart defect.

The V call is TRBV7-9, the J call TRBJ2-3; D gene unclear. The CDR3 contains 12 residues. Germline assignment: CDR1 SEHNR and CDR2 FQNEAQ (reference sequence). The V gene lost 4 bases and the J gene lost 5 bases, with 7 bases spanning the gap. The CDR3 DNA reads TGTGCCAGCAGCTGTAGTGTAGATACGCAGTATTTT. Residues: CASSCSVDTQYF.

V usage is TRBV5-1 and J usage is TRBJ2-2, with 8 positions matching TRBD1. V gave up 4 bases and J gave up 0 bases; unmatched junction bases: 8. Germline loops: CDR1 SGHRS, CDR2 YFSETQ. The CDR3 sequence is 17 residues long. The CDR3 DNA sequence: TGCGCCAGCAGCCGTGCCCGGGACAGGACGAACACCGGGGAGCTGTTTTTT. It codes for CASSRARDRTNTGELFF.

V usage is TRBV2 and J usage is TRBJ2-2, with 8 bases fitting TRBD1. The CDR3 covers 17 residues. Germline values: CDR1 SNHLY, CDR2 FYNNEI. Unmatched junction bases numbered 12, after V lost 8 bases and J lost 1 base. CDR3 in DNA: TGTGCCAGCGTTGTTCGCCTAACAGGGGGGAACACCGGGGAGCTGTTTTTT. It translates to CASVVRLTGGNTGELFF.

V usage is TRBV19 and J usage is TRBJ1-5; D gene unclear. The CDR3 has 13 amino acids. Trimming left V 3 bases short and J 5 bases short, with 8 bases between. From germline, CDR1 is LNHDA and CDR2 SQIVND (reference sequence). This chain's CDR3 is CASSMYRDQPQHF. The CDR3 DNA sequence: TGTGCCAGTAGTATGTACCGAGATCAGCCCCAGCATTTT.

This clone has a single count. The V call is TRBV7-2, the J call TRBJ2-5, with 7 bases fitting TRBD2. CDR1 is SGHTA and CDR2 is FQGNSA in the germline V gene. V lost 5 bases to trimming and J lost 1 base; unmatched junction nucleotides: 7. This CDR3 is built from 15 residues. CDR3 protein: CASSRSTSAQETQYF. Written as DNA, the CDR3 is TGTGCCAGCAGCCGATCCACTAGCGCCCAAGAGACCCAGTACTTC.

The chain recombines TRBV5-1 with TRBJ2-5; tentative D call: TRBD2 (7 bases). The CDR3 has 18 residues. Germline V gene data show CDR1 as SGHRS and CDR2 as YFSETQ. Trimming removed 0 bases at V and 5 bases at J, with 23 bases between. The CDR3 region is CASSLASGGRGRPETQYF. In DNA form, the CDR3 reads TGCGCCAGCAGCTTGGCCTCCGGTGGGCGGGGGCGCCCCGAGACCCAGTACTTC.

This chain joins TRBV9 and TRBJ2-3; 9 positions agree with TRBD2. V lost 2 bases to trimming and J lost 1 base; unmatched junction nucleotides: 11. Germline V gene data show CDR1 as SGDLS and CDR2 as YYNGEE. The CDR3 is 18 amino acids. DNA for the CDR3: TGTGCCAGCAGCGTTGGCGGGGGGGCTCCGTATGGCACAGATACGCAGTATTTT. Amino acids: CASSVGGGAPYGTDTQYF. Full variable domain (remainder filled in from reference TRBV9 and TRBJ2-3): DSGVTQTPKHLITATGQRVTLRCSPRSGDLSVYWYQQSLDQGLQFLIQYYNGEERAKGNILERFSAQQFPDLHSELNLSSLELGDSALYFCASSVGGGAPYGTDTQYFGPGTRLTVL.

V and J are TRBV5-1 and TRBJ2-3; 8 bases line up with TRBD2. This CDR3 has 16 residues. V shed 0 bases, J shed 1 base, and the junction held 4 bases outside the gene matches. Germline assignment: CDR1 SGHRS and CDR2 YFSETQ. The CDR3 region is CASSLGPGGRTDTQYF. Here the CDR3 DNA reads TGCGCCAGCAGCTTGGGACCGGGGGGGCGCACAGATACGCAGTATTTT.

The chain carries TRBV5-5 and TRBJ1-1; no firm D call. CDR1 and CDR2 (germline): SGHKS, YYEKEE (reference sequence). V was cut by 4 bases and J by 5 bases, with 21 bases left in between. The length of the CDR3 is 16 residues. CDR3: CASSPETSPRGTEAFF. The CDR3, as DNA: TGTGCCAGCAGCCCTGAAACGTCACCACGAGGGACTGAAGCTTTCTTT.

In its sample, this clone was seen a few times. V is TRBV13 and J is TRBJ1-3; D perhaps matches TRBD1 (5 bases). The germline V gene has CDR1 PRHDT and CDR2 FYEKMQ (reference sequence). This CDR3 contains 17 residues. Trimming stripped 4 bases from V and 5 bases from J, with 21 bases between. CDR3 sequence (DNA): TGTGCCAGCAGCTCCACCCCAATCCAGGGCCCAAGAAACACCATATATTTT. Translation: CASSSTPIQGPRNTIYF. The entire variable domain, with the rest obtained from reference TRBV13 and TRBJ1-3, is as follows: AAGVIQSPRHLIKEKRETATLKCYPIPRHDTVYWYQQGPGQDPQFLISFYEKMQSDKGSIPDRFSAQQFSDYHSELNMSSLELGDSALYFCASSSTPIQGPRNTIYFGEGSWLTVV.

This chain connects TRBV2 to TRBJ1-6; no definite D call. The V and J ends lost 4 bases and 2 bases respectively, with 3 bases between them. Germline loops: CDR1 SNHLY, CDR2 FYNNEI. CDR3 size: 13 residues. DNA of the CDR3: TGTGCCAGCAGTGTTACCTATAATTCACCCCTCCACTTT. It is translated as CASSVTYNSPLHF.

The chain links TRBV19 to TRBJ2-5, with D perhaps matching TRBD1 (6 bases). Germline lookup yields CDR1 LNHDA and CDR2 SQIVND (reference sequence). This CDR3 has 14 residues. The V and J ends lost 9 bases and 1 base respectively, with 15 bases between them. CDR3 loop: CASESGRGQETQYF. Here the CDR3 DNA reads TGTGCCAGCGAATCCGGCAGGGGCCAAGAGACCCAGTACTTC.

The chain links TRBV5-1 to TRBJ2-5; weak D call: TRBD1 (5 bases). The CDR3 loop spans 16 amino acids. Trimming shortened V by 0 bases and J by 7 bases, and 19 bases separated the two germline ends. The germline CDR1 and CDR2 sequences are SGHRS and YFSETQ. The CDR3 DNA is TGCGCCAGCAGCTTGGGGGGCGTGGGGTCCCGGCGGACCCAGTACTTC. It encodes CASSLGGVGSRRTQYF.

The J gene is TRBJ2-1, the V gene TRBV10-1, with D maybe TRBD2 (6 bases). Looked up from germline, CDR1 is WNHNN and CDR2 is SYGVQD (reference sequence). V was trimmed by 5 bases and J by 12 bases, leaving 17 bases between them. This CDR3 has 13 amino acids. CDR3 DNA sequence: TGCGCCAGCAGTAGCGGGCCCACTCATGCGCAGTTCTTC. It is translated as CASSSGPTHAQFF.

Here the CDR3 reads CASVRQLYGYTF. In DNA form, the CDR3 reads TGTGCCAGCGTCCGACAGCTCTATGGCTACACCTTC. The rearrangement uses TRBV6-1 and TRBJ1-2, with D possibly being TRBD1 (5 bases). V was clipped by 8 bases and J by 4 bases, with 11 bases between them. The CDR3 has 12 amino acids. CDR1 is MNHNS, CDR2 SASEGT, per germline.

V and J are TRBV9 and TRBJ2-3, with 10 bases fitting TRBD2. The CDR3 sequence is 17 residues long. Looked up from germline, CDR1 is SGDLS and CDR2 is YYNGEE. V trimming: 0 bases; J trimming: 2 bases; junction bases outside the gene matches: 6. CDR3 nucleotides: TGTGCCAGCAGCGTAGGGGGTAGCGGGGGGTCCACAGATACGCAGTATTTT. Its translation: CASSVGGSGGSTDTQYF.

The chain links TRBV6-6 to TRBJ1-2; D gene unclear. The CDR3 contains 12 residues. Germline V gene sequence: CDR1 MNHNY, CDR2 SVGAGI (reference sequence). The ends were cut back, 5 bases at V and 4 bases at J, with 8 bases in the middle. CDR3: CASSPSPYGYTF. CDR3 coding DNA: TGTGCCAGCAGTCCAAGCCCCTATGGCTACACCTTC.

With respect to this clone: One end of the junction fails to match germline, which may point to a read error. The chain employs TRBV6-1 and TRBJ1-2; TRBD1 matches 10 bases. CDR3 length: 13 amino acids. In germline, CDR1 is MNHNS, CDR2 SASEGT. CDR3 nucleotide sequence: TGTGCCAGCAGGATACGACAGGGGGCAAGGCTCTCCTTC. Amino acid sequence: CASRIRQGARLSF.

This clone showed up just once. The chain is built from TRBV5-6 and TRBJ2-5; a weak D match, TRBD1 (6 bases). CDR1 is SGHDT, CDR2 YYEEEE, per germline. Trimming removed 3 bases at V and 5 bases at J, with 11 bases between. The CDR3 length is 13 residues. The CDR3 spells CASSYGQRETQYF. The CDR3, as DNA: TGTGCCAGCAGCTATGGACAGCGGGAGACCCAGTACTTC.

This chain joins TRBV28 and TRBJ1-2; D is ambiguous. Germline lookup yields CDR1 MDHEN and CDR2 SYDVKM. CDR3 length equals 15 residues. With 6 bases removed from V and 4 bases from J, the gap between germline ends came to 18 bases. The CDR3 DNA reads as TGTGCCAGCAGCATGCGGGTTATTCCTTTCTATGGCTACACCTTC. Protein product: CASSMRVIPFYGYTF.